The 29 T cell receptor beta chains presented below share a single source sample, sequenced in a study of beta chain features in type 1 diabetes. Expressed TCRB transcripts were sequenced, since all the RNA that had been isolated was reverse transcribed. Profiled with immunoSEQ multiplex PCR; TCRdb holds only in-frame clones, not every one. The sample lists under 300,000 clones, about 25% occurring once. The specimen was central memory CD4+ T cells from blood. The source of these receptors is a man aged 30 to 45 in good health.

J is TRBJ2-3 and V is TRBV4-1; a possible D gene is TRBD2 (5 bases). The CDR3 sequence is 16 residues long. The V end lost 4 bases, the J end lost 0 bases, and 14 bases lay between the germline ends. The germline V gene encodes CDR1 MGHRA and CDR2 YSYEKL. DNA for the CDR3: TGCGCCAGCAGCCTCGACCGGGAACCCAGCACAGATACGCAGTATTTT. This encodes CASSLDREPSTDTQYF.

This clone was seen a few times. This chain connects TRBV19 to TRBJ2-1, with TRBD1 identical over 9 bases. Germline CDR1 reads LNHDA; CDR2 reads SQIVND (reference sequence). Losses at the gene ends were 5 bases for V and 5 bases for J; bases not matched to a gene: 10. This CDR3 spans 16 amino acids. In nucleotides, the CDR3 is TGTGCCAGTAGTTTCAGGACAGGGGCATCCCACAATGAGCAGTTCTTC. This gives the protein CASSFRTGASHNEQFF.

This clone was seen a few times. The V call is TRBV6-5, the J call TRBJ1-2; D remains unclear. Trimming pared 5 bases from V and 11 bases from J, leaving 18 bases between. Germline CDR1 is MNHEY and CDR2 is SVGAGI. The CDR3 has 13 residues. The CDR3 region has the DNA TGTGCCAGCAGTGACCAGATGGGGATGGGGTACACCTTC. It encodes CASSDQMGMGYTF.

This clone was seen a few times. This CDR3 is also generated by other DNA sequences in the sample. In DNA form, the CDR3 reads TGTGCCAGCTCACCCGAAACAGGCTACGAGCAGTACTTC. Residues: CASSPETGYEQYF. The chain couples TRBV18 to TRBJ2-7, with D possibly matching TRBD1 (5 bases). This CDR3 spans 13 amino acids. CDR1 is KGHSH and CDR2 is LQKENI in the germline V gene. The V end was cut by 3 bases, the J end by 3 bases, with 9 bases between.

This clone occurred a few times. This chain joins TRBV29-1 and TRBJ2-7; TRBD1 matches at 7 bases. CDR1 SQVTM and CDR2 ANQGSEA come from the germline V gene. The CDR3 length is 12 residues. J lost 3 bases, V lost 8 bases, and 7 bases had no gene match. The CDR3 spells CSIGQAGYEQYF. The CDR3 nucleotides read TGCAGCATCGGACAGGCGGGCTACGAGCAGTACTTC.

This clone has only a few counts. This chain joins TRBV29-1 and TRBJ2-6, with 9 nucleotides matching TRBD1. CDR3 length: 15 residues. The V gene end was trimmed by 4 bases and the J gene end by 3 bases; junction bases not matched to a gene: 4. From germline, CDR1 is SQVTM and CDR2 ANQGSEA. The CDR3 sequence is CSVVGQGNGANVLTF. The CDR3 region has the DNA TGCAGCGTTGTCGGACAGGGGAATGGGGCCAACGTCCTGACTTTC.

This chain joins TRBV5-4 and TRBJ1-2; TRBD1 might be the D (6 bases). V lost 2 bases to trimming and J lost 5 bases, with 13 bases between them. This CDR3 is built from 14 residues. The V gene's germline CDR1 is SGHNT and CDR2 YYREEE (reference sequence). CDR3: CASSFERTDYGYTF. Written as DNA, the CDR3 is TGTGCCAGCAGCTTTGAAAGGACAGATTATGGCTACACCTTC.

The J gene is TRBJ1-2, the V gene TRBV30; D may be TRBD1 (5 bases). The CDR3 spans 14 residues. CDR1 and CDR2 from the germline V gene are GTSNPN and SVGIG (reference sequence). Trimming stripped 3 bases from V and 2 bases from J, with 13 bases between. As DNA, the CDR3 is TGTGCCTGGAGCATGTTGGGGGACAACTATGGCTACACCTTC. It yields the protein CAWSMLGDNYGYTF.

In this sample, this clone turned up a few times. This specimen includes other DNA sequences encoding the same CDR3. This chain connects TRBV7-2 to TRBJ2-1, with D perhaps given as TRBD1 or TRBD2 (6 bases each). This CDR3 is built from 14 residues. With 2 bases removed from V and 7 bases from J, the gap between germline ends came to 12 bases. From germline, CDR1 is SGHTA and CDR2 FQGNSA. The CDR3 here is CASSLNRAGNEQFF. The CDR3 DNA reads TGTGCCAGCAGCTTAAACAGGGCGGGGAATGAGCAGTTCTTC.

This clone was observed a few times. The chain carries TRBV30 and TRBJ2-3, with a tentative D call TRBD1 (5 bases). CDR1 is GTSNPN and CDR2 is SVGIG in the germline V gene (reference sequence). Trimming removed 1 base at V and 5 bases at J, with 10 bases between. The CDR3 is 13 amino acids. The DNA of the CDR3 is TGTGCCTGGAGTGGGGGCGCGAGAGATACGCAGTATTTT. This sequence encodes CAWSGGARDTQYF.

This clone appeared a single time. V and J are TRBV7-2 and TRBJ2-1; D is possibly TRBD2 (5 bases). Trimming removed 0 bases from V and 8 bases from J, with 14 bases in between. From germline, CDR1 is SGHTA and CDR2 FQGNSA. The CDR3 runs 15 residues. The CDR3 region has the DNA TGTGCCAGCAGCTTAGCCTCCAAGAGGGTTCATGAGCAGTTCTTC. It specifies CASSLASKRVHEQFF.

The V and J genes are TRBV27 and TRBJ1-2, with D maybe TRBD1 (5 bases). CDR1 and CDR2 (germline): MNHEY, SMNVEV (reference sequence). Trimming left V 4 bases short and J 4 bases short, with 13 bases between. The CDR3 sequence is 14 residues long. The CDR3 region is CASSSKGQGYGYTF. The CDR3 DNA reads as TGTGCCAGCAGTTCAAAGGGGCAGGGCTATGGCTACACCTTC.

V usage is TRBV5-1 and J usage is TRBJ2-5; 8 bases are a match to TRBD1. The CDR3 length is 13 residues. Germline lookup yields CDR1 SGHRS and CDR2 YFSETQ. The V and J ends lost 4 bases and 3 bases, in that order; junction bases with no gene match: 2. DNA for the CDR3: TGCGCCAGCAGCACACAGGGGGAAGAGACCCAGTACTTC. Protein: CASSTQGEETQYF. Full variable domain (outside the CDR3, taken from reference TRBV5-1 and TRBJ2-5): KAGVTQTPRYLIKTRGQQVTLSCSPISGHRSVSWYQQTPGQGLQFLFEYFSETQRNKGNFPGRFSGRQFSNSRSEMNVSTLELGDSALYLCASSTQGEETQYFGPGTRLLVL.

The chain joins TRBV20-1 to TRBJ2-1; 7 nucleotides match TRBD1. CDR3 length: 11 amino acids. After removal of 7 bases from V and 7 bases from J, the junction contained 4 bases not matched to a gene. Germline assignment: CDR1 DFQATT and CDR2 SNEGSKA (reference sequence). The CDR3 DNA reads TGCAGTGTCCAGGGGGAGAATGAGCAGTTCTTC. Protein: CSVQGENEQFF.

This clone has a handful of counts. The chain recombines TRBV6-6 with TRBJ2-5; 7 positions agree with TRBD2. Germline CDR1 and CDR2: MNHNY and SVGAGI (reference sequence). The trim removed 4 bases at V and 9 bases at J, leaving 17 bases unmatched. CDR3 size: 16 residues. CDR3 DNA sequence: TGTGCCAGCAGTTCTTGGAGGACTAGTGACTCGCTGGCCCAGTACTTC. Encoded protein: CASSSWRTSDSLAQYF.

V usage is TRBV6-1 and J usage is TRBJ2-5, with TRBD1 as a possible D gene (6 bases). Trimming left V 6 bases short and J 5 bases short, with 13 bases between. Germline CDR1 reads MNHNS; CDR2 reads SASEGT. The CDR3 totals 13 residues. CDR3: CASRPGQWETQYF. The CDR3 nucleotides read TGTGCCAGCAGGCCCGGACAGTGGGAGACCCAGTACTTC.

The genes are TRBV6-5 and TRBJ2-3; 9 nucleotides agree with TRBD1. Germline V gene sequence: CDR1 MNHEY, CDR2 SVGAGI. The CDR3 extends over 14 amino acids. V lost 9 bases and J lost 6; bases outside the gene matches: 10. For the CDR3, the DNA is TGTGCCAGTAATTCGGACAGGGGTTTTGATACGCAGTATTTT. As protein: CASNSDRGFDTQYF.

The chain is built from TRBV18 and TRBJ2-7; perhaps TRBD1 as D (5 bases). The germline V gene encodes CDR1 KGHSH and CDR2 LQKENI. Trimming removed 3 bases at V and 0 bases at J, with 24 bases between. The CDR3 consists of 19 residues. CDR3 sequence reads: CASSPGLGKGHLSSYEQYF. The CDR3 DNA reads TGTGCCAGCTCACCCGGCCTTGGGAAGGGGCACCTCAGCTCCTACGAGCAGTACTTC. The entire variable domain, with the rest obtained from reference TRBV18 and TRBJ2-7, is as follows: NAGVMQNPRHLVRRRGQEARLRCSPMKGHSHVYWYRQLPEEGLKFMVYLQKENIIDESGMPKERFSAEFPKEGPSILRIQQVVRGDSAAYFCASSPGLGKGHLSSYEQYFGPGTRLTVT.

V and J are TRBV30 and TRBJ2-3, with D perhaps TRBD1 (5 bases). The germline CDR1 and CDR2 sequences are GTSNPN and SVGIG (reference sequence). V was pared by 0 bases and J by 0 bases, with 7 bases between. The CDR3 is 14 amino acids. The CDR3 here is CAWSVQGSTDTQYF. The CDR3, as DNA: TGTGCCTGGAGTGTCCAGGGTAGCACAGATACGCAGTATTTT. Full variable domain (outside the CDR3, taken from reference TRBV30 and TRBJ2-3): SQTIHQWPATLVQPVGSPLSLECTVEGTSNPNLYWYRQAAGRGLQLLFYSVGIGQISSEVPQNLSASRPQDRQFILSSKKLLLSDSGFYLCAWSVQGSTDTQYFGPGTRLTVL.

CDR3 in DNA: TGTGCCAGCAAGTTGACAGATACGCAGTATTTT. As protein: CASKLTDTQYF. The chain is built from TRBV6-1 and TRBJ2-3; D unclear. CDR1 and CDR2 from the germline V gene are MNHNS and SASEGT. Trimming pared 7 bases from V and 3 bases from J, leaving 5 bases between. The CDR3 runs 11 residues.

This clone was observed at least ten times. This chain joins TRBV7-2 and TRBJ2-7, with 8 nucleotides matching TRBD1. CDR1 is SGHTA, CDR2 FQGNSA, per germline. This CDR3 has 12 residues. V was pared by 6 bases and J by 5 bases, with 3 bases of the junction left unmatched. CDR3 loop: CASSLDRDEQYF. In DNA, the CDR3 is TGTGCCAGCAGTCTGGACAGGGACGAGCAGTACTTC.

This chain connects TRBV27 to TRBJ2-6, with D unresolved. V shed 8 bases and J shed 1 base, with 9 bases lying between them. There are 14 residues in the CDR3. Germline values: CDR1 MNHEY, CDR2 SMNVEV (reference sequence). The CDR3 DNA follows: TGTGCCAGCTTTGGGTGGTCTGGGGCCAACGTCCTGACTTTC. Amino acids: CASFGWSGANVLTF.

This clone has only a few counts. The chain uses TRBV30 and TRBJ2-3; perhaps TRBD2 as D (7 bases). V was clipped by 1 base and J by 3 bases, with 23 bases between them. In germline, CDR1 is GTSNPN, CDR2 SVGIG (reference sequence). The CDR3 has 18 residues. The CDR3 region is CAWSAYILTSTGTDTQYF. Written as DNA, the CDR3 is TGTGCCTGGAGTGCTTATATATTGACTAGCACAGGGACAGATACGCAGTATTTT. Filled out from reference TRBV30 and TRBJ2-3, the complete variable domain reads SQTIHQWPATLVQPVGSPLSLECTVEGTSNPNLYWYRQAAGRGLQLLFYSVGIGQISSEVPQNLSASRPQDRQFILSSKKLLLSDSGFYLCAWSAYILTSTGTDTQYFGPGTRLTVL.

This sequence joins TRBV7-2 and TRBJ2-2; TRBD1 matches 8 bases. Trimming removed 5 bases from V and 6 bases from J; junction bases left unmatched: 5. CDR3 length: 14 amino acids. Germline assignment: CDR1 SGHTA and CDR2 FQGNSA. In DNA, the CDR3 is TGTGCCAGCAGCCTAGGACAGGGCGCCGGGGAGCTGTTTTTT. Translating gives CASSLGQGAGELFF.

This clone showed up many times. The chain recombines TRBV5-6 with TRBJ2-3; D possibly corresponds to TRBD2 (6 bases). The CDR3 consists of 16 residues. The germline V and J ends were trimmed by 4 bases and 2 bases, with 17 bases remaining between them. Germline V gene lookup returns CDR1 SGHDT and CDR2 YYEEEE. CDR3 protein: CASSPRPSGATDTQYF. DNA for the CDR3: TGTGCCAGCAGCCCTAGGCCTTCGGGAGCCACAGATACGCAGTATTTT.

V gene TRBV7-6 combines with J gene TRBJ2-5; 7 bases line up with TRBD2. Germline V lookup: CDR1 SGHVS, CDR2 FNYEAQ. The CDR3 length is 13 residues. The ends lost 5 bases at V and 5 bases at J; junction bases unmatched: 5. CDR3 coding DNA: TGTGCCAGCAGCCCCTACGGGGGGGAGACCCAGTACTTC. Its translation is CASSPYGGETQYF.

The CDR3 DNA is TGTGCCAGCAGAAAGAGCTCCTACGAGCAGTACTTC. Encoded protein: CASRKSSYEQYF. The rearrangement links TRBV6-1 to TRBJ2-7, with D uncertain. Trimming removed 6 bases from V and 0 bases from J, with 6 bases in between. The germline CDR1 and CDR2 sequences are MNHNS and SASEGT. The CDR3 has 12 amino acids.

The rearrangement joins TRBV29-1 to TRBJ2-5; D possibly corresponds to TRBD1 (7 bases). Germline lookup yields CDR1 SQVTM and CDR2 ANQGSEA. Trimming took off 7 bases at V and 0 bases at J, with 12 bases between the two ends. CDR3 length equals 13 residues. The DNA of the CDR3 is TGCAGCGCCGCGGGACAGAACCAAGAGACCCAGTACTTC. It is translated as CSAAGQNQETQYF.

A few counts support this clone. The CDR3 DNA follows: TGTGCCTGGACCAATGACAGGGGGCGGCGGGAGCAGTACTTC. Protein product: CAWTNDRGRREQYF. The chain carries TRBV30 and TRBJ2-7; 10 positions match TRBD1. With V trimmed by 4 bases and J by 7 bases, 10 bases remained unmatched. This CDR3 has 14 residues. Per germline, CDR1 GTSNPN and CDR2 SVGIG (reference sequence).